One sample yielded the 32 T cell receptor beta chains listed below, sequenced in a study of T-cell memory formation after mild COVID-19. TCRdb recomputed calls from the 5' RACE reads with MiXCR, one row per CDR3 protein. In the table there are 110,000 to 150,000 distinct CDR3 sequences, under 30% of which are singletons. Sequenced material: PBMCs or a T cell subset sorted from them (not recorded which). These receptors originate from an adult woman who had mild COVID-19 (a few samples of this study predate the infection). Cell type and time point are not known.

Notes on this clonotype: Germline is not matched at one junction end, which may reflect a read error. The genes are TRBV13 and TRBJ2-3, with D perhaps TRBD1 or TRBD2 (8 bases each). CDR3 length equals 18 residues. The germline gives CDR1 PRHDT, CDR2 FYEKMQ (reference sequence). In DNA form, the CDR3 reads TGTGCCAGCCCCGCAGGGGGCTTAGCGGGGCGGGACACATATACGCAGTATTTT. Its protein is CASPAGGLAGRDTYTQYF.

The rearrangement uses TRBV20-1 and TRBJ1-5; D uncertain. V was cut by 6 bases and J by 4 bases, with 13 bases left in between. The CDR3 runs 13 residues. Germline CDR1 DFQATT, CDR2 SNEGSKA (reference sequence). DNA of the CDR3: TGCAGTGCCTCTTCCGCGGAAAATCAGCCCCAGCATTTT. Amino acid sequence: CSASSAENQPQHF.

This clonotype has more than one count but fewer than ten. This sequence joins TRBV6-2 or TRBV6-3 and TRBJ1-1, with D uncertain. The V end was cut by 5 bases, the J end by 1 base, with 11 bases between. The CDR3 has 14 amino acids. Germline CDR1 reads MNHEY; CDR2 reads SVGEGT. CDR3 nucleotides: TGTGCCAGCAGTCCCCGGGAGAGGAACACTGAAGCTTTCTTT. Protein: CASSPRERNTEAFF.

Points on this clonotype: One end of the junction varies from germline; a read error may be responsible. V usage is TRBV20-1 and J usage is TRBJ2-1; 8 bases agree with TRBD2. CDR1 is DFQATT and CDR2 is SNEGSKA in the germline V gene (reference sequence). CDR3 length: 15 amino acids. CDR3 loop: CSARDAGTSMGEQVF. The CDR3 region has the DNA TGCAGTGCTAGAGATGCCGGGACTAGTATGGGCGAGCAGGTCTTC.

The chain uses TRBV30 and TRBJ2-1, with D possibly TRBD1 on 6 matching bases. V was shortened by 1 base and J by 9 bases, with 13 bases between the two germline ends. Germline CDR1 is GTSNPN and CDR2 is SVGIG (reference sequence). The CDR3 contains 13 residues. The CDR3 here is CAWSAGRGSEQFF. In nucleotides, the CDR3 is TGTGCCTGGAGTGCCGGCAGGGGTAGTGAGCAGTTCTTC.

This CDR3 is CATSSKSAGNEQFF. The CDR3 nucleotides read TGTGCCACCAGCTCCAAATCTGCGGGCAATGAGCAGTTCTTC. V usage is TRBV15 and J usage is TRBJ2-1; maybe TRBD2 (5 bases). The germline gives CDR1 LNHNV, CDR2 YYDKDF (reference sequence). Trimming cost V 5 bases and J 6 bases, with 14 bases left between them. The CDR3 sequence is 14 residues long.

The chain carries TRBV29-1 and TRBJ2-1, with 7 bases that match TRBD2. The ends lost 1 base at V and 3 bases at J; junction bases unmatched: 6. The CDR3 is 15 residues long. Per the germline V gene, CDR1 is SQVTM and CDR2 is ANQGSEA. CDR3 DNA sequence: TGCAGCGTTGAAGTTCCGGGAGGAGGCTACAATGAGCAGTTCTTC. Encoded protein: CSVEVPGGGYNEQFF.

V usage is TRBV5-1 and J usage is TRBJ2-3; TRBD2 matches at 9 bases. The CDR3 is 16 residues long. J lost 2 bases, V lost 3 bases, and 7 bases had no gene match. The V gene's germline CDR1 is SGHRS and CDR2 YFSETQ. Here the CDR3 DNA reads TGCGCCAGCAGCTGGGACCTAGCGGGAACCACAGATACGCAGTATTTT. It yields the protein CASSWDLAGTTDTQYF.

This clonotype was counted a few times. The V and J genes are TRBV15 and TRBJ2-7, with D possibly matching TRBD1 (5 bases). Germline loops: CDR1 LNHNV, CDR2 YYDKDF (reference sequence). The V gene lost 0 bases and the J gene lost 1 base, with 19 bases spanning the gap. This CDR3 has 18 residues. This chain's CDR3 is CATSRDRPGYGASYEQYF. For the CDR3, the DNA is TGTGCCACCAGCAGAGATAGGCCAGGGTATGGAGCTTCCTACGAGCAGTACTTC.

This clonotype was counted between two and nine times. This chain connects TRBV6-2 or TRBV6-3 to TRBJ2-1, with 7 bases matching TRBD2. Per germline, CDR1 MNHEY and CDR2 SVGEGT. With 8 bases clipped from V and 0 bases from J, the junction kept 10 bases outside the gene matches. The CDR3 loop spans 16 amino acids. The CDR3, as DNA: TGTGCCAGCGTAATAGCGGGCCCGAGCTCCTACAATGAGCAGTTCTTC. Residues: CASVIAGPSSYNEQFF.

The chain uses TRBV7-9 and TRBJ2-1; the match to TRBD2 covers 11 bases. Trimming took 4 bases from V and 3 from J; bases not matched to a gene: 5. The CDR3 covers 16 residues. Germline loops: CDR1 SEHNR, CDR2 FQNEAQ (reference sequence). The CDR3 nucleotides are TGTGCCAGCAGCTATCTGACTAGCGGGGTCTACAATGAGCAGTTCTTC. Translation gives CASSYLTSGVYNEQFF.

The J gene is TRBJ2-5, the V gene TRBV7-8; D is uncertain. V lost 0 bases and J lost 1, with 9 bases in between. This CDR3 contains 15 residues. In germline, CDR1 is SGHVS, CDR2 FQNEAQ. CDR3 amino acids: CASSLAYAPQETQYF. The CDR3 DNA reads TGTGCCAGCAGCTTAGCGTATGCTCCCCAAGAGACCCAGTACTTC. Supplemented by reference TRBV7-8 and TRBJ2-5, the full variable domain reads GAGVSQSPRYKVAKRGQDVALRCDPISGHVSLFWYQQALGQGPEFLTYFQNEAQLDKSGLPSDRFFAERPEGSVSTLKIQRTQQEDSAVYLCASSLAYAPQETQYFGPGTRLLVL.

A few counts support this clonotype. This chain connects TRBV5-1 to TRBJ2-7; D is uncertain. The CDR3 is 14 amino acids. Trimming took 1 base from V and 2 from J, leaving 10 bases between them. CDR1 is SGHRS and CDR2 is YFSETQ in the germline V gene. For the CDR3, the DNA is TGCGCCAGCAGCTTGTACGACGAAACCTACGAGCAGTACTTC. It codes for CASSLYDETYEQYF.

This chain links TRBV7-6 with TRBJ2-2; the D gene is possibly TRBD2 (7 bases). Trimming left V 0 bases short and J 7 bases short, with 15 bases between. CDR3 length: 16 residues. Germline CDR1 and CDR2: SGHVS and FNYEAQ. CDR3 bases: TGTGCCAGCAGCTTAGCCGCGGGGGCCCTCGACGGGGAGCTGTTTTTT. As protein: CASSLAAGALDGELFF.

V usage is TRBV6-5 and J usage is TRBJ2-1; 9 bases align to TRBD2. Germline CDR1 is MNHEY and CDR2 is SVGAGI. V was pared by 4 bases and J by 3 bases, with 7 bases of the junction left unmatched. CDR3 length: 16 amino acids. The chain's CDR3 is CASSWGSGSGYNEQFF. In nucleotides, the CDR3 is TGTGCCAGCAGTTGGGGTAGCGGGAGTGGCTACAATGAGCAGTTCTTC.

This sequence joins TRBV2 and TRBJ1-1; 9 positions match TRBD1. Germline loops: CDR1 SNHLY, CDR2 FYNNEI. V was clipped by 5 bases and J by 0 bases; unmatched bases: 4. The CDR3 loop spans 15 amino acids. CDR3 sequence: CASSTGGYLNTEAFF. The CDR3 DNA reads as TGTGCCAGCAGTACAGGGGGCTACCTGAACACTGAAGCTTTCTTT.

This clonotype was counted between two and nine times. The V call is TRBV6-6, the J call TRBJ2-7; unclear D gene. Trimming removed 0 bases from V and 4 bases from J, with 16 bases in between. Germline CDR1 is MNHNY and CDR2 is SVGAGI (reference sequence). The CDR3 has 16 residues. The CDR3 sequence: CASSYSGLPALYEQYF. The CDR3 DNA is TGTGCCAGCAGTTACTCGGGTCTCCCGGCACTATACGAGCAGTACTTC.

This clonotype was seen more than once but under ten times. The J gene is TRBJ2-1, the V gene TRBV6-5, with D maybe TRBD2 (5 bases). Germline values: CDR1 MNHEY, CDR2 SVGAGI. This CDR3 has 13 amino acids. V was shortened by 2 bases and J by 10 bases, with 12 bases between the two germline ends. CDR3 coding DNA: TGTGCCAGCAGTTACGGACGGACGGGGGAGCAGTTCTTC. It specifies CASSYGRTGEQFF.

There are a few counts of this clonotype. The chain has TRBV4-1 and TRBJ1-1, with 8 bases matching TRBD1. This CDR3 spans 15 amino acids. The V and J ends lost 1 base and 3 bases, in that order; junction bases with no gene match: 4. Germline-derived CDR1 and CDR2 are MGHRA and YSYEKL. Written as DNA, the CDR3 is TGCGCCAGCAGCCAAGCCCCACAGGGGGACACTGAAGCTTTCTTT. It encodes CASSQAPQGDTEAFF.

This clonotype was seen just once. The chain employs TRBV7-9 and TRBJ1-1, with 7 bases aligning to TRBD1. The CDR3 contains 15 residues. Germline V lookup: CDR1 SEHNR, CDR2 FQNEAQ (reference sequence). With V trimmed by 0 bases and J by 1 base, 2 bases remained unmatched. The CDR3 here is CASSLAPGGNTEAFF. In DNA, the CDR3 is TGTGCCAGCAGCTTAGCTCCAGGGGGGAACACTGAAGCTTTCTTT.

V gene TRBV29-1 combines with J gene TRBJ2-7, with D hard to call. The ends were cut back, 1 base at V and 4 bases at J, with 17 bases in the middle. Germline-derived CDR1 and CDR2 are SQVTM and ANQGSEA. The CDR3 spans 15 residues. The CDR3 spells CSVEGSTNGEYEQYF. For the CDR3, the DNA is TGCAGCGTTGAAGGTTCGACGAATGGAGAATACGAGCAGTACTTC.

The V and J genes are TRBV7-6 and TRBJ2-5; no firm D call. This CDR3 is built from 11 residues. Germline assignment: CDR1 SGHVS and CDR2 FNYEAQ. Trimming took off 10 bases at V and 1 base at J, with 7 bases between the two ends. The CDR3 loop is CATPVQETQYF. In nucleotides, the CDR3 is TGTGCCACACCAGTCCAAGAGACCCAGTACTTC.

This chain uses TRBV9 with TRBJ1-2; 9 bases match TRBD1. The V and J ends lost 4 bases and 8 bases, in that order; junction bases with no gene match: 6. The CDR3 totals 13 residues. Germline loops: CDR1 SGDLS, CDR2 YYNGEE. CDR3 loop: CASSLGDRVGYTF. The CDR3 DNA sequence: TGTGCCAGCAGCCTCGGGGACAGGGTGGGCTACACCTTC.

A few counts support this clonotype. The V and J genes are TRBV6-1 and TRBJ2-2; D might be TRBD1 (6 bases). The CDR3 is 15 residues long. CDR1 is MNHNS, CDR2 SASEGT, per germline. Trimming pared 8 bases from V and 4 bases from J, leaving 17 bases between. This CDR3 reads CASCLGTTTTGELFF. CDR3 nucleotide sequence: TGTGCCAGCTGCCTCGGGACAACTACCACCGGGGAGCTGTTTTTT.

V gene TRBV29-1 combines with J gene TRBJ1-1, with D possibly being TRBD1 (5 bases). Germline CDR1 and CDR2: SQVTM and ANQGSEA. V was pared by 3 bases and J by 5 bases, with 16 bases between. The CDR3 runs 14 residues. CDR3 protein: CSVDLKGWGTEAFF. In DNA form, the CDR3 reads TGCAGCGTTGACCTTAAAGGGTGGGGGACTGAAGCTTTCTTT.

This clonotype was counted a few times. The CDR3 sequence is CASSPTAGPGELFF. The DNA for the CDR3 is TGTGCCAGCAGTCCGACAGCGGGGCCCGGGGAGCTGTTTTTT. The chain uses TRBV12-3 or TRBV12-4 and TRBJ2-2; the match to TRBD2 covers 7 bases. The CDR3 length is 14 residues. V lost 5 bases and J lost 6; bases outside the gene matches: 6.

The chain combines TRBV12-3 or TRBV12-4 with TRBJ2-7; TRBD2 matches at 8 bases. Trimming cost V 6 bases and J 6 bases; bases outside gene matches: 10. The CDR3 runs to 14 residues. The CDR3 spells CASSLTAGASEQYF. CDR3 DNA sequence: TGTGCCAGCAGCCTAACAGCGGGAGCGAGCGAGCAGTACTTC.

This clonotype was observed a handful of times. This chain joins TRBV5-1 and TRBJ2-3; TRBD1 aligns across 10 bases. Germline V gene lookup returns CDR1 SGHRS and CDR2 YFSETQ. V gave up 5 bases and J gave up 3 bases; unmatched junction bases: 9. The CDR3 spans 16 residues. The CDR3 DNA reads as TGCGCCAGCAGTCCCACCGGGACAGGGGTTACAGATACGCAGTATTTT. Protein sequence: CASSPTGTGVTDTQYF.

In its sample, this clonotype was seen a few times. V is TRBV4-1 and J is TRBJ1-2, with D perhaps TRBD1 (6 bases). Between the trimmed V and J ends, which lost 0 bases and 5 bases, there was a span of 16 bases. Per germline, CDR1 MGHRA and CDR2 YSYEKL. The CDR3 consists of 16 residues. CDR3 region: CASSQDEAGVLYGYTF. In DNA, the CDR3 is TGCGCCAGCAGCCAAGATGAGGCAGGGGTACTATATGGCTACACCTTC.

V and J are TRBV5-5 and TRBJ2-7; 7 nucleotides align to TRBD1. Germline CDR1 SGHKS, CDR2 YYEKEE (reference sequence). The CDR3 sequence is 14 residues long. Trimming took 1 base from V and 2 from J; bases not matched to a gene: 3. The chain's CDR3 is CASSLRDSPYEQYF. The CDR3 DNA is TGTGCCAGCAGCTTGCGGGACAGCCCCTACGAGCAGTACTTC.

The rearrangement joins TRBV12-3 or TRBV12-4 to TRBJ2-1; TRBD2 matches 10 bases. After removal of 5 bases from V and 3 bases from J, the junction contained 7 bases not matched to a gene. This CDR3 is 16 amino acids long. The CDR3 DNA reads TGTGCCAGCAGTGGGGCGAGGACTAGCGGCTACAATGAGCAGTTCTTC. Its protein product is CASSGARTSGYNEQFF.

This clonotype has just a few counts. The chain joins TRBV7-9 to TRBJ2-1, with D unresolved. CDR3 length: 13 amino acids. CDR1 and CDR2 from the germline V gene are SEHNR and FQNEAQ (reference sequence). The V and J ends lost 3 bases and 8 bases respectively, with 11 bases between them. The CDR3 reads CASSLVLLDEQFF. CDR3 nucleotide sequence: TGTGCCAGCAGCTTGGTCCTTTTAGATGAGCAGTTCTTC.